Listed here is a single T cell receptor beta chain. What it binds is unknown. Caucasian individuals from Russia who were healthy and aged roughly 6 to 95 acted as donors. This specimen comes from a study of blood T cells in healthy people across ages. Study outcomes and limitations: The study found TCR beta diversity correlated strongly with naive T cell percentage.

A second PCR, run for roughly 7 to 12 cycles, used a sample-barcoded 5' primer plus a J-beta primer mix. TCRdb redid the calling of the 5' RACE reads with MiXCR, one entry per CDR3 protein. The repertoire consists of 500,000 to 650,000 distinct CDR3 sequences, with 25% to 35% occurring once and the leading ten covering approximately 3.7%. V was trimmed by 0 bases and J by 4 bases, leaving 19 bases between them. Germline CDR1 is SGDLS and CDR2 is YYNGEE. The CDR3 extends over 17 amino acids. The same data also contributed to another study, on T cells of mothers and their children. From that study: Mother-child pairs who were related displayed a slightly higher overlap than unrelated pairs, a difference that was non-significant.

This TCR was sampled from a boy between 2 and 15 years old in good health. The genes are TRBV9 and TRBJ1-1; D call uncertain. The source material was blood. The CDR3 loop is CASSVGDGRYEGTEAFF. CDR3 bases: TGTGCCAGCAGCGTAGGGGATGGGCGATATGAAGGCACTGAAGCTTTCTTT.